The 32 T cell receptor beta chains listed next were all sequenced from one sample in a study of shared clonotypes between healthy human individuals. Data came from immunoSEQ multiplex PCR; TCRdb stores just in-frame clones and leaves some out. The sample has 1,100,000 or so clones; 70% to 80% are singletons. The specimen was memory CD4+ T cells from PBMCs. Described subset: CD45RA-negative fraction. The source of these receptors is a man younger than 30 in good health. Some clones in this sample may be carry-over from other donors' samples.

The chain recombines TRBV18 with TRBJ2-7; 8 nucleotides line up with TRBD1. The CDR3 is 14 residues long. CDR1 is KGHSH and CDR2 is LQKENI in the germline V gene. The V gene end was trimmed by 2 bases and the J gene end by 5 bases; junction bases not matched to a gene: 5. The CDR3 here is CASSPAGGYDEQYF. The DNA for the CDR3 is TGTGCCAGCTCACCAGCAGGGGGCTACGACGAGCAGTACTTC.

In DNA form, the CDR3 reads TGTGCCAGCAGCGTCGGCCGCTCCGGGGTGGAGACCCAGTACTTC. Translating it yields CASSVGRSGVETQYF. The rearrangement links TRBV9 to TRBJ2-5, with D possibly being TRBD2 (5 bases). CDR3 size: 15 residues. Per the germline V gene, CDR1 is SGDLS and CDR2 is YYNGEE. Trimming shortened V by 2 bases and J by 5 bases, and 16 bases separated the two germline ends.

The chain is built from TRBV9 and TRBJ2-1, with TRBD2 identical over 8 bases. This CDR3 is built from 14 residues. CDR1 is SGDLS and CDR2 is YYNGEE in the germline V gene. V dropped 0 bases and J dropped 10; count of bases not matched to a gene: 6. This CDR3 is CASSVAGIAGEQFF. The CDR3 nucleotides read TGTGCCAGCAGCGTAGCGGGGATAGCGGGAGAGCAGTTCTTC.

The chain is built from TRBV9 and TRBJ2-2; D tentatively reads TRBD1 or TRBD2 (5 bases each). Germline CDR1 reads SGDLS; CDR2 reads YYNGEE. The CDR3 contains 16 residues. The V end lost 0 bases, the J end lost 3 bases, and 12 bases lay between the germline ends. The CDR3 DNA is TGTGCCAGCAGCGTAGATCGAGGGACCGACACCGGGGAGCTGTTTTTT. Its protein product is CASSVDRGTDTGELFF. Full variable domain (remainder filled in from reference TRBV9 and TRBJ2-2): DSGVTQTPKHLITATGQRVTLRCSPRSGDLSVYWYQQSLDQGLQFLIQYYNGEERAKGNILERFSAQQFPDLHSELNLSSLELGDSALYFCASSVDRGTDTGELFFGEGSRLTVL.

This chain links TRBV15 with TRBJ2-3, with 9 nucleotides matching TRBD2. Germline-derived CDR1 and CDR2 are LNHNV and YYDKDF (reference sequence). The CDR3 has 16 residues. V trimming: 4 bases; J trimming: 0 bases; junction bases outside the gene matches: 5. Written as DNA, the CDR3 is TGTGCCACCAGCAAAAAAAGCGGGAGGAGCACAGATACGCAGTATTTT. Its protein is CATSKKSGRSTDTQYF.

This clone came up many times. V usage is TRBV19 and J usage is TRBJ1-1; 7 bases agree with TRBD1. CDR1 and CDR2 (germline): LNHDA, SQIVND (reference sequence). The CDR3 consists of 15 residues. Losses at the gene ends were 1 base for V and 4 bases for J; bases not matched to a gene: 6. The CDR3 DNA reads as TGTGCCAGTAGTATAGTGAGGAGGGGGCGCACTGAAGCTTTCTTT. Amino acid sequence: CASSIVRRGRTEAFF.

The V call is TRBV7-2, the J call TRBJ2-3, with D perhaps matching TRBD2 (5 bases). This CDR3 contains 12 residues. The germline V gene has CDR1 SGHTA and CDR2 FQGNSA. V shed 8 bases and J shed 4 bases, with 10 bases lying between them. CDR3 coding DNA: TGTGCCAGCCGGGGAGCTCCAGATACGCAGTATTTT. It codes for CASRGAPDTQYF.

Only a few counts were recorded for this clone. The chain joins TRBV5-1 to TRBJ2-7, with 8 bases identical to TRBD2. Germline CDR1 and CDR2: SGHRS and YFSETQ. The CDR3 spans 17 residues. V shed 0 bases and J 2 bases; nucleotides not matched to a gene: 10. In DNA, the CDR3 is TGCGCCAGCAGCTTGGGTGGAATGGGTAGCGGGGCCTACGAGCAGTACTTC. Translating gives CASSLGGMGSGAYEQYF.

This clone was picked up many times. The CDR3 DNA reads as TGTGCCAGCATCGCGAAGAGCCGGGCAGATACGCAGTATTTT. Translating it yields CASIAKSRADTQYF. The chain recombines TRBV6-1 with TRBJ2-3; D ambiguous. Trimming cost V 7 bases and J 4 bases, with 15 bases left between them. Germline V gives CDR1 MNHNS, CDR2 SASEGT. CDR3 length: 14 amino acids.

The chain employs TRBV6-1 and TRBJ1-5; 11 bases map to TRBD1. The CDR3 contains 14 residues. The germline gives CDR1 MNHNS, CDR2 SASEGT. V was clipped by 6 bases and J by 6 bases; unmatched bases: 4. The CDR3 DNA reads as TGTGCCAGCAGAAGGACAGGGGGCCCTCAGCCCCAGCATTTT. This gives the protein CASRRTGGPQPQHF.

There are a few counts of this clone. The chain recombines TRBV7-2 with TRBJ2-1; D is perhaps TRBD2 (6 bases). V lost 5 bases to trimming and J lost 4 bases, with 21 bases between them. CDR1 SGHTA and CDR2 FQGNSA come from the germline V gene. The CDR3 length is 17 residues. This CDR3 is CASSRVGVPAGYNEQFF. The DNA for the CDR3 is TGTGCCAGCAGCCGCGTGGGGGTCCCAGCGGGTTACAATGAGCAGTTCTTC.

In its sample, this clone was seen a few times. The genes are TRBV28 and TRBJ1-2; D is ambiguous. V was shortened by 2 bases and J by 1 base, with 17 bases between the two germline ends. Per the germline V gene, CDR1 is MDHEN and CDR2 is SYDVKM. This CDR3 region has 17 residues. CDR3 sequence (DNA): TGTGCCAGCAGTTTAGCTCGGTCACCTGCTATTAACTATGGCTACACCTTC. It encodes CASSLARSPAINYGYTF.

This sequence joins TRBV30 and TRBJ2-3; D gene ambiguous. Germline V gives CDR1 GTSNPN, CDR2 SVGIG (reference sequence). CDR3 length equals 12 residues. V lost 6 bases and J 3 bases, leaving 10 bases between the germline ends. The DNA for the CDR3 is TGTGCCTGTAGTCTGGAGACAGATACGCAGTATTTT. Translated: CACSLETDTQYF.

The chain links TRBV7-2 to TRBJ2-3; TRBD1 might be the D (6 bases). The CDR3 is 14 residues long. Trimming removed 3 bases at V and 3 bases at J, with 10 bases between. Germline V gene lookup returns CDR1 SGHTA and CDR2 FQGNSA. CDR3 residues: CASSLSDSTDTQYF. Here the CDR3 DNA reads TGTGCCAGCAGCTTGTCGGACAGTACAGATACGCAGTATTTT.

This rearrangement joins TRBV18 to TRBJ2-1, with 9 bases lining up with TRBD1. The junction had 6 bases not matched to a gene; V was cut back by 2 bases and J by 4 bases. From germline, CDR1 is KGHSH and CDR2 LQKENI. The CDR3 spans 16 residues. The CDR3 nucleotides read TGTGCCAGCTCACCAAACGCCGGGACAGGGTACAATGAGCAGTTCTTC. Translating gives CASSPNAGTGYNEQFF.

The rearrangement links TRBV5-1 to TRBJ2-3; 11 bases agree with TRBD2. V shed 4 bases and J 4 bases; nucleotides not matched to a gene: 5. The germline CDR1 and CDR2 sequences are SGHRS and YFSETQ. CDR3 length equals 15 residues. In DNA, the CDR3 is TGCGCCAGCAGCGCAGGGACTAGCGGATCAGATACGCAGTATTTT. It translates to CASSAGTSGSDTQYF.

This rearrangement joins TRBV2 to TRBJ1-4; D may be TRBD1 (5 bases). This CDR3 comprises 19 residues. Germline V gives CDR1 SNHLY, CDR2 FYNNEI. V dropped 7 bases and J dropped 3 bases, with 27 bases sitting between them. CDR3 residues: CASTRSGPGTSAANEKLFF. For the CDR3, the DNA is TGTGCCAGCACTCGCTCGGGCCCGGGGACGAGCGCAGCTAATGAAAAACTGTTTTTT.

This clone was observed a single time. V is TRBV27 and J is TRBJ2-7, with 8 bases fitting TRBD1. The trim removed 6 bases at V and 9 bases at J, leaving 7 bases unmatched. The germline CDR1 and CDR2 sequences are MNHEY and SMNVEV (reference sequence). This CDR3 contains 12 residues. The CDR3 nucleotides are TGTGCCAGCAGGATTGGACAGGGCAGGCAGTACTTC. Protein product: CASRIGQGRQYF.

The chain employs TRBV2 and TRBJ2-5; a weak D match, TRBD1 (7 bases). The CDR3 extends over 13 amino acids. V was trimmed by 7 bases and J by 4 bases, leaving 13 bases between them. Germline loops: CDR1 SNHLY, CDR2 FYNNEI. The CDR3 is CASTRQGGETQYF. The CDR3 DNA reads TGTGCCAGCACCAGACAGGGAGGAGAGACCCAGTACTTC.

The rearrangement links TRBV6-1 to TRBJ2-6, with D hard to call. CDR1 and CDR2 from the germline V gene are MNHNS and SASEGT. V lost 7 bases, J lost 1 base, and 5 bases lay in between. The CDR3 consists of 13 residues. CDR3 residues: CASNPSGANVLTF. Here the CDR3 DNA reads TGTGCCAGCAACCCGTCTGGGGCCAACGTCCTGACTTTC.

The rearrangement uses TRBV27 and TRBJ2-2; D is unclear. There are 14 residues in the CDR3. The germline V gene encodes CDR1 MNHEY and CDR2 SMNVEV (reference sequence). V was cut by 8 bases and J by 4 bases, with 14 bases left in between. CDR3 loop: CASGRSDLTGELFF. The CDR3 DNA reads TGTGCCAGCGGGCGCAGCGACCTCACCGGGGAGCTGTTTTTT.

The CDR3 coding sequence is TGTGCCAGCTCACCGGAGGGATGGGGTACTGAAGCTTTCTTT. Encoded protein: CASSPEGWGTEAFF. The chain employs TRBV18 and TRBJ1-1; D remains ambiguous. Trimming removed 3 bases at V and 5 bases at J, with 13 bases between. Germline V gives CDR1 KGHSH, CDR2 LQKENI. The CDR3 loop spans 14 amino acids.

As to this clone: A much larger clone lies a single base off, so this may be a read error. This sequence joins TRBV11-2 and TRBJ2-7; tentatively, D is TRBD2 (6 bases). The germline V gene encodes CDR1 SGHAT and CDR2 FQNNGV. This CDR3 is built from 14 residues. V was clipped by 5 bases and J by 3 bases, with 14 bases between them. The CDR3 protein is CASSPAGTRYEQYF. The CDR3, as DNA: TGTGCCAGCAGCCCCGCCGGGACTCGCTACGAGCAGTACTTC.

The chain couples TRBV5-1 to TRBJ2-5, with TRBD1 matching 7 bases. CDR3 length equals 13 residues. V lost 4 bases to trimming and J lost 5 bases; unmatched junction nucleotides: 5. The V gene's germline CDR1 is SGHRS and CDR2 YFSETQ. CDR3 protein: CASSATGAETQYF. DNA of the CDR3: TGCGCCAGCAGCGCCACAGGGGCTGAGACCCAGTACTTC.

The sample holds one count of this clone. The rearrangement joins TRBV11-2 to TRBJ2-5; 12 bases align to TRBD2. CDR3 length: 16 residues. The junction had 15 bases not matched to a gene; V was cut back by 11 bases and J by 5 bases. Germline loops: CDR1 SGHAT, CDR2 FQNNGV. In nucleotides, the CDR3 is TGTGCCTGTAGTGTGGGTCTAGCGGGAGGGTGGGAGACCCAGTACTTC. Translation: CACSVGLAGGWETQYF. Using reference TRBV11-2 and TRBJ2-5 for the parts outside the CDR3, the full variable domain is EAGVAQSPRYKIIEKRQSVAFWCNPISGHATLYWYQQILGQGPKLLIQFQNNGVVDDSQLPKDRFSAERLKGVDSTLKIQPAKLEDSAVYLCACSVGLAGGWETQYFGPGTRLLVL.

This chain joins TRBV5-4 and TRBJ2-1; a weak D match, TRBD2 (5 bases). The germline CDR1 and CDR2 sequences are SGHNT and YYREEE (reference sequence). The CDR3 totals 12 residues. The germline V and J ends were trimmed by 2 bases and 6 bases, with 6 bases remaining between them. Here the CDR3 reads CASSLLGNEQFF. CDR3 nucleotide sequence: TGTGCCAGCAGCTTACTAGGCAATGAGCAGTTCTTC.

The rearrangement joins TRBV7-9 to TRBJ2-1; TRBD2 aligns across 11 bases. Germline CDR1 and CDR2: SEHNR and FQNEAQ (reference sequence). Trimming took 1 base from V and 5 from J; bases not matched to a gene: 1. The CDR3 is 15 amino acids. The CDR3: CASSLELAGDNEQFF. Here the CDR3 DNA reads TGTGCCAGCAGCTTAGAACTAGCGGGAGACAATGAGCAGTTCTTC.

The chain recombines TRBV28 with TRBJ2-7; D is unresolved. Germline values: CDR1 MDHEN, CDR2 SYDVKM. V was shortened by 1 base and J by 0 bases, with 7 bases between the two germline ends. The CDR3 extends over 14 amino acids. The CDR3 region has the DNA TGTGCCAGCAGTTTATATGTAAGCTCCTACGAGCAGTACTTC. It codes for CASSLYVSSYEQYF.

The chain employs TRBV4-3 and TRBJ1-1; D not certain. Between the trimmed V and J ends, which lost 1 base and 1 base, there was a span of 7 bases. The CDR3 is 14 residues long. Germline CDR1 is LGHNA and CDR2 is YSLEER. This CDR3 reads CASSQGTRNTEAFF. DNA of the CDR3: TGCGCCAGCAGCCAAGGGACCCGGAACACTGAAGCTTTCTTT.

V usage is TRBV6-6 and J usage is TRBJ2-7; 10 bases align to TRBD1. In germline, CDR1 is MNHNY, CDR2 SVGAGI (reference sequence). This CDR3 has 14 amino acids. With V trimmed by 8 bases and J by 4 bases, 8 bases remained unmatched. CDR3 residues: CASQRGTGAYEQYF. CDR3 bases: TGTGCCAGCCAACGTGGGACAGGGGCATACGAGCAGTACTTC.

The chain carries TRBV11-2 and TRBJ2-6; D tentatively fits TRBD1 or TRBD2 (6 bases each). This CDR3 spans 18 amino acids. The V gene lost 5 bases and the J gene lost 1 base, with 18 bases spanning the gap. CDR1 is SGHAT, CDR2 FQNNGV, per germline. CDR3 sequence: CASSRGWGARSGANVLTF. CDR3 nucleotides: TGTGCCAGCAGCCGCGGGTGGGGGGCGAGATCTGGGGCCAACGTCCTGACTTTC.

This clone was detected only a few times. This sequence joins TRBV7-2 and TRBJ1-2; D perhaps matches TRBD1 (5 bases). CDR1 and CDR2 from the germline V gene are SGHTA and FQGNSA. V was shortened by 1 base and J by 8 bases, with 11 bases between the two germline ends. This CDR3 is 13 amino acids long. In nucleotides, the CDR3 is TGTGCCAGCAGCTTAGGAATCCGGGGGGGCTACACCTTC. It encodes CASSLGIRGGYTF. Combining the CDR3 with reference TRBV7-2 and TRBJ1-2 gives the whole variable domain GAGVSQSPSNKVTEKGKDVELRCDPISGHTALYWYRQSLGQGLEFLIYFQGNSAPDKSGLPSDRFSAERTGGSVSTLTIQRTQQEDSAVYLCASSLGIRGGYTFGSGTRLTVV.